The subject of this entry is one T cell receptor beta chain. Its target is unknown. This entry is derived from a study of tumor-infiltrating lymphocytes in primary liver carcinoma. Researchers drew blood RNA from unsorted whole blood and extracted germline DNA as well. Prior to the surgical procedure, around 4 milliliters of peripheral blood were collected. From approximately 530 ng of total RNA, TCR beta-specific cDNA was reverse-transcribed using a constant-region primer. Slightly modified ARM-PCR with three nested multiplex PCR rounds yielded TCR beta libraries. TRBV1-TRBV30 forward primers paired with a C-beta reverse primer were used in the first two PCR rounds, which ran approximately 10 cycles each. TCRdb called the multiplex PCR reads again in MiXCR, with one record for every CDR3 protein. The sample lists fewer than 350,000 distinct CDR3 sequences, over 55% occurring once. Study findings and constraints: Each sample was bulk and unsorted; consequently, CD4+ and CD8+ repertoires were not compared. A significantly higher top-250-clone fraction was found in tumors than in blood (p = 0.039).

V was cut by 1 base and J by 9 bases, with 16 bases left in between. The CDR3 totals 15 residues. Germline CDR1 and CDR2: SGHTA and FQGTGA. The rearrangement uses TRBV7-3 and TRBJ2-1; D gene uncertain. The TCR was taken from a man aged 35-49 years with primary liver carcinoma and hepatitis B virus infection. What was sequenced was peripheral blood. The CDR3 here is CASSLMPTRSGEQFF. The CDR3 DNA reads as TGTGCCAGCAGCTTAATGCCGACGCGGTCGGGTGAGCAGTTCTTC.